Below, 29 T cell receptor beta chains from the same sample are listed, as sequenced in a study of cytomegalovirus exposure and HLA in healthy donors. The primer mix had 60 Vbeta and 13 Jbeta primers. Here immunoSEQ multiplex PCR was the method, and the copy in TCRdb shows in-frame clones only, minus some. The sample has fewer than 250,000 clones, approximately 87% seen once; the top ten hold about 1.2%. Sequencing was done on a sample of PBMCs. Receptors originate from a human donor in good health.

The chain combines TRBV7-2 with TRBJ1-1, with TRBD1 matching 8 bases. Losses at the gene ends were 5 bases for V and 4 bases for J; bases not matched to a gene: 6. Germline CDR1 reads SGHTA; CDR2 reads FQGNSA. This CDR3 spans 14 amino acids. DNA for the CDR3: TGTGCCAGCAGCCCTCAGGGGGCATTCACTGAAGCTTTCTTT. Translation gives CASSPQGAFTEAFF.

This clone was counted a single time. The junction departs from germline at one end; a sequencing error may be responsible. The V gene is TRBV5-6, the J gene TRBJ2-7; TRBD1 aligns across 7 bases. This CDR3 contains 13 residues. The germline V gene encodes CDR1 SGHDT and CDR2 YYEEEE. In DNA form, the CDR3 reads TGTGCCAGCAGCTTGGGACTACAGGGGTTTGAACTTTTC. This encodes CASSLGLQGFELF.

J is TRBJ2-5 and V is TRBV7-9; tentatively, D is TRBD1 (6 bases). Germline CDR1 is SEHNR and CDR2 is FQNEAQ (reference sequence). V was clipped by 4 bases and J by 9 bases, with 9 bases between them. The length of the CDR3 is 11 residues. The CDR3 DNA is TGTGCCAGCAGCTACACAGGGCCCCAGTACTTC. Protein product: CASSYTGPQYF.

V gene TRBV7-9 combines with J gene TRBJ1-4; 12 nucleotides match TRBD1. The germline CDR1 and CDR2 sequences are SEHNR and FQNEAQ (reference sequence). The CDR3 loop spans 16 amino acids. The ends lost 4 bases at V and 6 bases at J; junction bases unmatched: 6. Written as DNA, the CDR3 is TGTGCCAGCAGCTCCGGGACAGGGGGCGTTTATGAAAAACTGTTTTTT. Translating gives CASSSGTGGVYEKLFF.

The CDR3 region has the DNA TGTGCCAGCAGCCCCACCGGGACACGGGCTTTCGACACTGAAGCTTTCTTT. This gives the protein CASSPTGTRAFDTEAFF. The genes are TRBV9 and TRBJ1-1; possibly TRBD1 for D (6 bases). The CDR3 runs 17 residues. Looked up from germline, CDR1 is SGDLS and CDR2 is YYNGEE. The V end was cut by 4 bases, the J end by 3 bases, with 22 bases between.

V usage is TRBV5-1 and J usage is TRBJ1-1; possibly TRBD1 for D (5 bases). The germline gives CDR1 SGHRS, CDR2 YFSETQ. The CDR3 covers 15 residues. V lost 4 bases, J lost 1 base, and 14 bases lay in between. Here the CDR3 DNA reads TGCGCCAGCAGCAAGTCGTACGGGGGGAACACTGAAGCTTTCTTT. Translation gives CASSKSYGGNTEAFF. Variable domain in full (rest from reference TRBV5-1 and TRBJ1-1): KAGVTQTPRYLIKTRGQQVTLSCSPISGHRSVSWYQQTPGQGLQFLFEYFSETQRNKGNFPGRFSGRQFSNSRSEMNVSTLELGDSALYLCASSKSYGGNTEAFFGQGTRLTVV.

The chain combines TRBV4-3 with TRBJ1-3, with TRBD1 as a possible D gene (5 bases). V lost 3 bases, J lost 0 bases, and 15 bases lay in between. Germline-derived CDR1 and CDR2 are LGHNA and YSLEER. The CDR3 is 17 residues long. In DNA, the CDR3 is TGCGCCAGCAGCCATTCCCGTAGGACAAGCTCTGGAAACACCATATATTTT. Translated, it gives CASSHSRRTSSGNTIYF.

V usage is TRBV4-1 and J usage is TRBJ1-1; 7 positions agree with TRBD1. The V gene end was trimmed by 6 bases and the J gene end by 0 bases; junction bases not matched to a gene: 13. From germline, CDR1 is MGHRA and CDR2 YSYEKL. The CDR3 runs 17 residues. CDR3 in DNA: TGCGCCAGCAGTTTGAGACCGGGACAGATCATGAACACTGAAGCTTTCTTT. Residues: CASSLRPGQIMNTEAFF.

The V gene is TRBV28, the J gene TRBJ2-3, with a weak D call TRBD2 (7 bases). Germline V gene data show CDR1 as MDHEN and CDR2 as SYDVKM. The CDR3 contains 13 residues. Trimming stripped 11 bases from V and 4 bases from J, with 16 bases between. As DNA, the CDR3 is TGTGCCTCTGGGGGGGGCGCTCCAGATACGCAGTATTTT. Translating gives CASGGGAPDTQYF.

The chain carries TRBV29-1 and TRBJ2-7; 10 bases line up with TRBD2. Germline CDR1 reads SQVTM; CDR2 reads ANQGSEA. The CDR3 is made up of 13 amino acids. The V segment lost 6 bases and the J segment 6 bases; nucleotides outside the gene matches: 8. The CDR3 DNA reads TGCAGCGTGCGTATAGCGGGAGGCGGCGAGCAGTACTTC. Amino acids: CSVRIAGGGEQYF.

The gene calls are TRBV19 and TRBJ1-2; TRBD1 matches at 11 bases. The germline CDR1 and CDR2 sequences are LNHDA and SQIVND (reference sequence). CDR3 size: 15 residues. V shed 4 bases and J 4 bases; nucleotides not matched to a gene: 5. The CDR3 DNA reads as TGTGCCAGTAGTAGACGGACAGGGGGCGGCTATGGCTACACCTTC. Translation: CASSRRTGGGYGYTF.

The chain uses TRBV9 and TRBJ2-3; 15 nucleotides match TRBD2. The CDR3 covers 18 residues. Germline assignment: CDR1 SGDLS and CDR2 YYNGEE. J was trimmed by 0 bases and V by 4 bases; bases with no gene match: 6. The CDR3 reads CASSHGTSGRTSTDTQYF. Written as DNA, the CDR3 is TGTGCCAGCAGCCATGGGACTAGCGGGAGGACTAGCACAGATACGCAGTATTTT.

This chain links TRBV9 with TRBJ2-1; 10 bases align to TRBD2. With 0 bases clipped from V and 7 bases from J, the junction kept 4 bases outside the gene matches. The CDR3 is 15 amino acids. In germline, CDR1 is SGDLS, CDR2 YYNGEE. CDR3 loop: CASSVVSSGSNEQFF. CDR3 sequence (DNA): TGTGCCAGCAGCGTAGTGTCTAGCGGGAGTAATGAGCAGTTCTTC.

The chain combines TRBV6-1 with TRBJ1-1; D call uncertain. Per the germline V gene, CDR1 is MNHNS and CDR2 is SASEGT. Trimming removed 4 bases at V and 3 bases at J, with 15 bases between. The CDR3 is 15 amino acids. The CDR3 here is CASSALSGRDTEAFF. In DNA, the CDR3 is TGTGCCAGCAGTGCCCTTTCGGGGAGGGACACTGAAGCTTTCTTT.

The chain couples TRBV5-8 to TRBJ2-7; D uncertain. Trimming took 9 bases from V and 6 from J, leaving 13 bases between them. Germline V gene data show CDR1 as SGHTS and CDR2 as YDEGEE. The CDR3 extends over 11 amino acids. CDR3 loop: CATEARAEQYF. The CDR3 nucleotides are TGTGCCACCGAGGCTCGCGCCGAGCAGTACTTC.

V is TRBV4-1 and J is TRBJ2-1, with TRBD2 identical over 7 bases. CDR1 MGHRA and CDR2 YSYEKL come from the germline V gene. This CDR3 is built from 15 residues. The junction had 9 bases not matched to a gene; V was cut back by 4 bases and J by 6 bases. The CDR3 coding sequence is TGCGCCAGCAGCCCGACCAGACTAGCAATCAATGAGCAGTTCTTC. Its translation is CASSPTRLAINEQFF.

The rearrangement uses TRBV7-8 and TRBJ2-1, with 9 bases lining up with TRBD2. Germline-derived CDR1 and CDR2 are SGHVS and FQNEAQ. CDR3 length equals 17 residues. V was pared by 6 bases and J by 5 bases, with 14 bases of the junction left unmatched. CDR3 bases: TGTGCCAGCAGACTGCCCCGTAGACTAGCGGTCAACAATGAGCAGTTCTTC. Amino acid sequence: CASRLPRRLAVNNEQFF.

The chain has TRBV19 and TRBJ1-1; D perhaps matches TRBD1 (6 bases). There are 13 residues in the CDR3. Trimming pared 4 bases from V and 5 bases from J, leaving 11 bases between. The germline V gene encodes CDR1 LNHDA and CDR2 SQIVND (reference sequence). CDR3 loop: CASSRGRETEAFF. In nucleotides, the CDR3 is TGTGCCAGTAGTAGGGGGCGCGAAACTGAAGCTTTCTTT.

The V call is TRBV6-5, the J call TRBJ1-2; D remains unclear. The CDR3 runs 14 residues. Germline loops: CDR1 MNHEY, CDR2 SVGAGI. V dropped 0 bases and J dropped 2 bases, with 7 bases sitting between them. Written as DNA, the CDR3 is TGTGCCAGCAGTTACTCCAGGCAGAACTATGGCTACACCTTC. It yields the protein CASSYSRQNYGYTF.

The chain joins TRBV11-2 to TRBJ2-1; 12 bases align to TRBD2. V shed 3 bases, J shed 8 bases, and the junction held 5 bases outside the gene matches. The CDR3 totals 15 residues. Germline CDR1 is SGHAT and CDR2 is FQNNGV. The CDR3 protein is CASSLSSGRGHEQFF. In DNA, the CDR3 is TGTGCCAGCAGCTTGTCTAGCGGGAGGGGCCATGAGCAGTTCTTC. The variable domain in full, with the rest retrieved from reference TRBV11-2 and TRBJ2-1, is EAGVAQSPRYKIIEKRQSVAFWCNPISGHATLYWYQQILGQGPKLLIQFQNNGVVDDSQLPKDRFSAERLKGVDSTLKIQPAKLEDSAVYLCASSLSSGRGHEQFFGPGTRLTVL.

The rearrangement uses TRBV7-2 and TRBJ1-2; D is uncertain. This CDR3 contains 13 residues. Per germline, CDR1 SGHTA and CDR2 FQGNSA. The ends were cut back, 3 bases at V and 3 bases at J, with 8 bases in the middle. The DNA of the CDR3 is TGTGCCAGCAGCTTTCAGGCAGACTATGGCTACACCTTC. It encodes CASSFQADYGYTF.

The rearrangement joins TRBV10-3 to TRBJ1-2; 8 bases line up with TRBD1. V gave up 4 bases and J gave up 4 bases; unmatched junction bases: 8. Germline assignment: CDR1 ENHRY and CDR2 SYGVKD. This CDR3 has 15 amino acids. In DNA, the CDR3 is TGTGCCATCAGTGGGGGACAGGCTCTTGTCTATGGCTACACCTTC. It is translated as CAISGGQALVYGYTF.

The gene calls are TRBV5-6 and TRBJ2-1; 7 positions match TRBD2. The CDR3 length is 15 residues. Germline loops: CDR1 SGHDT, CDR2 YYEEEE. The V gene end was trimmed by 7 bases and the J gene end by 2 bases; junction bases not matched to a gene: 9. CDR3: CASRLGGSPYNEQFF. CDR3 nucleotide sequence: TGTGCCAGCCGACTGGGCGGGAGTCCCTACAATGAGCAGTTCTTC.

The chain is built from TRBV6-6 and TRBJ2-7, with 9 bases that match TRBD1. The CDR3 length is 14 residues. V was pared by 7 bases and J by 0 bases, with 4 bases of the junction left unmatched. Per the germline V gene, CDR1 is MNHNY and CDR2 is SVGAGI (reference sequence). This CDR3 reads CASMGTGSSYEQYF. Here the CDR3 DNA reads TGTGCCAGCATGGGGACAGGGAGCTCCTACGAGCAGTACTTC.

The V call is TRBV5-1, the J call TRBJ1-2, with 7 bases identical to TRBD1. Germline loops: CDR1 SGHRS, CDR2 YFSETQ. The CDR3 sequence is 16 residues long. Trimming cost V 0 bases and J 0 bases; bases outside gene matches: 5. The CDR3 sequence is CASSLVGQLTNYGYTF. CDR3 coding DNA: TGCGCCAGCAGCTTGGTGGGACAGCTAACTAACTATGGCTACACCTTC.

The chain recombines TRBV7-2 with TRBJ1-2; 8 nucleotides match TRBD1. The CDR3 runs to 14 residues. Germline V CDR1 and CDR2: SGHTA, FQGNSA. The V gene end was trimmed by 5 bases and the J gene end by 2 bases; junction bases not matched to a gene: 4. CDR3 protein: CASSADRVNYGYTF. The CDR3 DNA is TGTGCCAGCAGCGCGGACAGGGTCAACTATGGCTACACCTTC.

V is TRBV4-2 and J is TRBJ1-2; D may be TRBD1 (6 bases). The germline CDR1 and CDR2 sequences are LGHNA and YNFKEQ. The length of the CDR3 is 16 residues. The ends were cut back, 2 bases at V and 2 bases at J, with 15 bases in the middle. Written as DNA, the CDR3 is TGTGCCAGCAGCCAAACACAGGGCACATCCAACTATGGCTACACCTTC. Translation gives CASSQTQGTSNYGYTF.

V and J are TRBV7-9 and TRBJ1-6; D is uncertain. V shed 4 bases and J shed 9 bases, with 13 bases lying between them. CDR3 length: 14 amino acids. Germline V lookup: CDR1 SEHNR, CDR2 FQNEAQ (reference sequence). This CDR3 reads CASSSPQAGSPLHF. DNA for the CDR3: TGTGCCAGCAGCTCCCCCCAGGCCGGTTCACCCCTCCACTTT. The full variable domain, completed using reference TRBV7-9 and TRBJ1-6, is DTGVSQNPRHKITKRGQNVTFRCDPISEHNRLYWYRQTLGQGPEFLTYFQNEAQLEKSRLLSDRFSAERPKGSFSTLEIQRTEQGDSAMYLCASSSPQAGSPLHFGNGTRLTVT.

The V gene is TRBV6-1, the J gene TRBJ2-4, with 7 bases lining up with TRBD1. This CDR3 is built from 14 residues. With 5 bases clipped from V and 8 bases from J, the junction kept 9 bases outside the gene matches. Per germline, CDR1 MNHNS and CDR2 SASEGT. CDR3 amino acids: CASSPETGTYIQYF. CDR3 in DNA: TGTGCCAGCAGTCCTGAGACAGGGACCTACATTCAGTACTTC.